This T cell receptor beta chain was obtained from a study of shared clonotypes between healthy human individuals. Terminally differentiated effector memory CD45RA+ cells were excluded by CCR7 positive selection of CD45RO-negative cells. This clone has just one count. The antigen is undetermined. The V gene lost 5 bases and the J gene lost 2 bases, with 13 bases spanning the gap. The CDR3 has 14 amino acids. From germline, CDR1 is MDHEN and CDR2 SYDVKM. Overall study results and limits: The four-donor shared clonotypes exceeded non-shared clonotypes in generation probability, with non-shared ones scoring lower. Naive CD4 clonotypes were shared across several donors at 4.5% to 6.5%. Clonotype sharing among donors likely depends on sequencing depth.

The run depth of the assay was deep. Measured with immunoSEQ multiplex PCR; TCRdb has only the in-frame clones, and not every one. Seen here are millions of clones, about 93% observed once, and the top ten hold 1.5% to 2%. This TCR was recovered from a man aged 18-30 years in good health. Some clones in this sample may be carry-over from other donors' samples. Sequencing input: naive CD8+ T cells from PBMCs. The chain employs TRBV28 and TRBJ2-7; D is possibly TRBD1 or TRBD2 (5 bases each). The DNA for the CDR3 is TGTGCCAGCAGTGGGGGTTGGGCGGCCTACGAGCAGTACTTC. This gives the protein CASSGGWAAYEQYF. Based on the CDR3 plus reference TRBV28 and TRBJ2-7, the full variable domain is DVKVTQSSRYLVKRTGEKVFLECVQDMDHENMFWYRQDPGLGLRLIYFSYDVKMKEKGDIPEGYSVSREKKERFSLILESASTNQTSMYLCASSGGWAAYEQYFGPGTRLTVT.